This T cell receptor beta chain emerged from a study of vaccination and CD4 T cells after COVID-19. As for the study in general: The convalescents comprised six males and four females, two of them Hispanic. Study-level results: In median terms, SARS-CoV-2-reactive clonotypes went from approximately 21 to 40, a nonsignificant rise.

An Oncomine TCR Beta short-read assay was used to sequence the DNA from cultured CD4+ T cells. TCRdb used MiXCR to reprocess the PCR reads, holding one entry per CDR3 protein. The profile shows around 16,000 distinct CDR3 sequences, less than 60% of them singletons. The treatment: roughly 11-day PBMC culture with coronavirus spike peptide pools or control peptides (ViraFEST assay). ViraFEST relied on peptide pools to expand antigen-specific T cells; the TCRs were sequenced afterward. Wells contained about 2 million PBMCs each, and these were cultured with roughly 10 IU/ml IL-2 and 9 to 10 ug/ml peptide pools. This clonotype was detected only a few times. The antigen is undetermined. The receptor's source is a human donor who had recovered from COVID-19. The specimen was CD4+ T cells from blood, cultured in vitro.

The CDR3: CSARGVRGVSEAFF. In nucleotides, the CDR3 is TGCAGTGCTCGGGGGGTCAGGGGGGTCTCTGAAGCTTTCTTT. The genes are TRBV20-1 and TRBJ1-1, with TRBD1 identical over 7 bases. The CDR3 has 14 amino acids. V dropped 5 bases and J dropped 6; count of bases not matched to a gene: 12. Germline V gene lookup returns CDR1 DFQATT and CDR2 SNEGSKA (reference sequence).